This T cell receptor beta chain came from a study of blood T cell repertoires in COVID-19. About the study: COVID-19 samples collected from the United States, Italy and Spain covered acute and convalescent phases. The cDNA or gDNA used as material had been derived from T cells, B-cell-depleted T cells, or PBMCs.

CDR3 length equals 16 residues. This clone was seen a single time. The method was immunoSEQ multiplex PCR; TCRdb's version includes in-frame clones alone and lacks a portion of them. The sample includes some 180,000 clones, around four fifths seen only once; the top ten take about 7%. The sequence was obtained from a woman between 35 and 50 years old with COVID-19, enrolled during active disease. The rearrangement links TRBV21-1 to TRBJ1-4; the table's TRBD1 call for D was not verified on the DNA. TRBV21-1 is tagged as a pseudogene. Sequencing was done on a sample of peripheral blood. CDR3 residues: CASSPEAQGGREKLFF. Written as DNA, the CDR3 is TGTGCCAGCAGCCCCGAGGCACAGGGTGGGCGGGAAAAACTGTTTTTT.